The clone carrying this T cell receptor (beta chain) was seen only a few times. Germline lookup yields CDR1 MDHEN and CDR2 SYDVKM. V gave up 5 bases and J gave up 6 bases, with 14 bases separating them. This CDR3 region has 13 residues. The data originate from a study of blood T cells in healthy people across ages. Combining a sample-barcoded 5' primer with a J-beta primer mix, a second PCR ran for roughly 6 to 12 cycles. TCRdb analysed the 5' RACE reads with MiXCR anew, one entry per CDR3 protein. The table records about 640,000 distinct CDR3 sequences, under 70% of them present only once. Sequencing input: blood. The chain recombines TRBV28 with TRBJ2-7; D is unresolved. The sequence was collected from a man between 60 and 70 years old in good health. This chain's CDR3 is CASSPGSTGEQYF. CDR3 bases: TGTGCCAGCAGTCCGGGTAGTACGGGCGAGCAGTACTTC.